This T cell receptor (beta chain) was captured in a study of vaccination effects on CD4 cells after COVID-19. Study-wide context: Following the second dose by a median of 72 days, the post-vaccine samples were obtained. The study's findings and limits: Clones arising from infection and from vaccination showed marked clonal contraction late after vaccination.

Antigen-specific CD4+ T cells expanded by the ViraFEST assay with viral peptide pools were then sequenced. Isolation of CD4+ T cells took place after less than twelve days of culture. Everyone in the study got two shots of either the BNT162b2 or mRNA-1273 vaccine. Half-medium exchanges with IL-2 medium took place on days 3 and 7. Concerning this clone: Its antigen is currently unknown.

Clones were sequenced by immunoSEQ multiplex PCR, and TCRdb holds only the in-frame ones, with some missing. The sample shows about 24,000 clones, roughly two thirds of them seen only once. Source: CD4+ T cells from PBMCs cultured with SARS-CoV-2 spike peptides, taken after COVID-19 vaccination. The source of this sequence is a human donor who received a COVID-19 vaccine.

This CDR3 reads CASSDLMAFF. The CDR3 region has the DNA TGTGCCAGCAGTGATTTAATGGCTTTCTTT. The V call is TRBV2, the J call TRBJ1-1; no clear D gene. The CDR3 contains 10 residues. V lost 3 bases and J lost 11, with 7 bases in between. In germline, CDR1 is SNHLY, CDR2 FYNNEI. The variable domain in full, completed from reference TRBV2 and TRBJ1-1, reads EPEVTQTPSHQVTQMGQEVILRCVPISNHLYFYWYRQILGQKVEFLVSFYNNEISEKSEIFDDQFSVERPDGSNFTLKIRSTKLEDSAMYFCASSDLMAFFGQGTRLTVV.